This T cell receptor beta chain emerged from a study of Ad26.COV2.S vaccination and SARS-CoV-2 variants. This CDR3 is built from 15 residues. The J segment lost 2 bases and the V segment lost 0 bases, leaving 2 bases of the junction unmatched. Germline lookup yields CDR1 LGHNA and CDR2 YNFKEQ. The protocol was immunoSEQ multiplex PCR, while the TCRdb copy is restricted to in-frame clones and leaves out a portion. The repertoire holds about 460,000 clones, with roughly 87% as singletons. The treatment was: some 19 received Ad26.COV2.S at low or high dose, single or two shots; a few received placebo; per-sample allocation not given. The samples were gathered on day 63 after the first injection of vaccine or placebo.

This chain uses TRBV4-2 with TRBJ1-2; TRBD1 agrees at 8 bases. The material sequenced was peripheral blood, taken in a trial of Ad26.COV2.S vaccine versus placebo. The TCR originated in a person aged 18-65 years who received the Ad26.COV2.S COVID-19 vaccine or a placebo. CDR3 in DNA: TGTGCCAGCAGCCAAGAATGGACAGGGAACTATGGCTACACCTTC. Protein sequence: CASSQEWTGNYGYTF.